The 17 T cell receptor beta chains presented below share a single source sample, sequenced in a study of early T cells in non-severe SARS-CoV-2 infection. TCRdb called the 5' RACE reads again in MiXCR, with one record for every CDR3 protein. Among about 99,000 distinct CDR3 sequences listed, roughly 15% were seen once. The material sequenced was whole blood. The source is an adult who was a healthcare worker with PCR-confirmed SARS-CoV-2 infection or an uninfected control (not recorded which).

The V gene is TRBV5-6, the J gene TRBJ2-5, with 8 bases lining up with TRBD2. Germline V CDR1 and CDR2: SGHDT, YYEEEE. This CDR3 contains 16 residues. V was clipped by 4 bases and J by 4 bases; unmatched bases: 12. CDR3 loop: CASSNTGGVFGETQYF. The CDR3 DNA is TGTGCCAGCAGCAACACCGGGGGGGTTTTCGGAGAGACCCAGTACTTC. The full variable domain, in which reference TRBV5-6 and TRBJ2-5 provide the parts outside the CDR3, is DAGVTQSPTHLIKTRGQQVTLRCSPKSGHDTVSWYQQALGQGPQFIFQYYEEEERQRGNFPDRFSGHQFPNYSSELNVNALLLGDSALYLCASSNTGGVFGETQYFGPGTRLLVL.

This clonotype appeared a few times. V gene TRBV20-1 combines with J gene TRBJ1-2, with 9 bases fitting TRBD1. Germline assignment: CDR1 DFQATT and CDR2 SNEGSKA (reference sequence). J was trimmed by 8 bases and V by 5 bases; bases with no gene match: 9. The CDR3 contains 13 residues. CDR3 DNA sequence: TGCAGTGCTCGACCGGGACAGGGATTAGGCTACACCTTC. Its translation: CSARPGQGLGYTF.

The rearrangement uses TRBV27 and TRBJ1-1; D is uncertain. Germline V gene sequence: CDR1 MNHEY, CDR2 SMNVEV (reference sequence). The CDR3 covers 17 residues. Trimming stripped 7 bases from V and 4 bases from J, with 25 bases between. The CDR3 nucleotides read TGTGCCAGCAACCTTTTTCCGAGGATGAGGGTCGGCACTGAAGCTTTCTTT. Translating it yields CASNLFPRMRVGTEAFF.

The table lists this clonotype with many counts. The chain links TRBV28 to TRBJ2-5; D gene ambiguous. V was shortened by 6 bases and J by 1 base, with 12 bases between the two germline ends. Germline V gene lookup returns CDR1 MDHEN and CDR2 SYDVKM. The CDR3 length is 14 residues. CDR3 nucleotides: TGTGCCAGCAGGGATCGAGACACCCAAGAGACCCAGTACTTC. It translates to CASRDRDTQETQYF. Full variable domain (remainder filled in from reference TRBV28 and TRBJ2-5): DVKVTQSSRYLVKRTGEKVFLECVQDMDHENMFWYRQDPGLGLRLIYFSYDVKMKEKGDIPEGYSVSREKKERFSLILESASTNQTSMYLCASRDRDTQETQYFGPGTRLLVL.

A few counts support this clonotype. The chain carries TRBV5-6 and TRBJ1-2; unclear D gene. This CDR3 has 17 residues. V was shortened by 0 bases and J by 2 bases, with 17 bases between the two germline ends. Germline V gene sequence: CDR1 SGHDT, CDR2 YYEEEE. The CDR3 loop reads CASSLAGFRGLNYGYTF. The DNA for the CDR3 is TGTGCCAGCAGCTTGGCCGGGTTCAGAGGGCTCAACTATGGCTACACCTTC. Supplemented by reference TRBV5-6 and TRBJ1-2, the full variable domain reads DAGVTQSPTHLIKTRGQQVTLRCSPKSGHDTVSWYQQALGQGPQFIFQYYEEEERQRGNFPDRFSGHQFPNYSSELNVNALLLGDSALYLCASSLAGFRGLNYGYTFGSGTRLTVV.

The chain recombines TRBV7-2 with TRBJ2-7, with TRBD2 identical over 11 bases. Germline lookup yields CDR1 SGHTA and CDR2 FQGNSA. This CDR3 comprises 15 residues. V lost 4 bases, J lost 3 bases, and 5 bases stayed unmatched. The CDR3 region has the DNA TGTGCCAGCAGCTCTCGACTAGCGGGATACTACGAGCAGTACTTC. This sequence encodes CASSSRLAGYYEQYF.

The V and J genes are TRBV28 and TRBJ1-2; 8 positions agree with TRBD1. Germline V gene sequence: CDR1 MDHEN, CDR2 SYDVKM. The CDR3 loop spans 15 amino acids. With 4 bases clipped from V and 8 bases from J, the junction kept 12 bases outside the gene matches. Here the CDR3 DNA reads TGTGCCAGCAGTTCCGCAGGGGGCAACGACAGAGGCTACACCTTC. The encoded protein is CASSSAGGNDRGYTF.

This clonotype appeared a single time. A junction boundary mismatches the germline segment, possibly from a read error. The rearrangement links TRBV19 to TRBJ2-1; perhaps TRBD2 as D (6 bases). Germline V lookup: CDR1 LNHDA, CDR2 SQIVND (reference sequence). The CDR3 runs 11 residues. The CDR3, as DNA: TGTGCCAGTAGTAGCACGGGAGAGCAGATCTTC. It yields the protein CASSSTGEQIF.

The chain links TRBV6-5 to TRBJ1-5; D is undetermined. Between the trimmed V and J ends, which lost 0 bases and 4 bases, there was a span of 13 bases. The CDR3 runs to 16 residues. Germline values: CDR1 MNHEY, CDR2 SVGAGI. CDR3 protein: CASSYSNSGGNQPQHF. The DNA for the CDR3 is TGTGCCAGCAGTTACTCGAATTCCGGCGGGAATCAGCCCCAGCATTTT.

The chain joins TRBV2 to TRBJ2-3; D may be TRBD1 or TRBD2 (5 bases each). The CDR3 length is 17 residues. The ends were cut back, 3 bases at V and 0 bases at J, with 16 bases in the middle. Germline V gene sequence: CDR1 SNHLY, CDR2 FYNNEI. The CDR3 reads CASSEGRLDPSTDTQYF. In DNA form, the CDR3 reads TGTGCCAGCAGTGAGGGACGCCTGGACCCTAGCACAGATACGCAGTATTTT.

This clonotype was counted a few times. The J gene is TRBJ2-3, the V gene TRBV10-1; 8 bases match TRBD2. V lost 3 bases to trimming and J lost 8 bases; unmatched junction nucleotides: 4. Germline V lookup: CDR1 WNHNN, CDR2 SYGVQD (reference sequence). The CDR3 is made up of 13 amino acids. DNA of the CDR3: TGCGCCAGCAGTGAAACCCTAGCGGGTACGCAGTATTTT. Translating it yields CASSETLAGTQYF.

This clonotype was seen more than once but under ten times. This sequence joins TRBV29-1 and TRBJ2-7; D gene unclear. CDR3 length equals 12 residues. V was cut by 4 bases and J by 2 bases, with 9 bases left in between. Germline V gene sequence: CDR1 SQVTM, CDR2 ANQGSEA. Written as DNA, the CDR3 is TGCAGCGTTGCTGGCGGAGCCTACGAGCAGTACTTC. Encoded protein: CSVAGGAYEQYF.

This chain uses TRBV20-1 with TRBJ2-7; D possibly corresponds to TRBD2 (5 bases). The ends were cut back, 6 bases at V and 6 bases at J, with 15 bases in the middle. The CDR3 is 12 residues long. Germline CDR1 DFQATT, CDR2 SNEGSKA (reference sequence). CDR3 residues: CSALRTETEQYF. The CDR3, as DNA: TGCAGTGCCCTAAGGACTGAAACCGAGCAGTACTTC.

This clonotype came up a few times. The gene calls are TRBV29-1 and TRBJ2-3; 11 bases align to TRBD2. This CDR3 contains 15 residues. Trimming cost V 4 bases and J 3 bases; bases outside gene matches: 6. Germline-derived CDR1 and CDR2 are SQVTM and ANQGSEA. The CDR3 DNA follows: TGCAGCGTTGGAGGACTAGCGGGTTTGACAGATACGCAGTATTTT. It translates to CSVGGLAGLTDTQYF.

The rearrangement joins TRBV21-1 to TRBJ2-2. TRBV21-1 is classified as a pseudogene. The length of the CDR3 is 13 residues. Here the CDR3 reads CASRSTSTGELFF. CDR3 coding DNA: TGTGCCAGCAGGTCGACGTCCACCGGGGAGCTGTTTTTT.

This clonotype was seen only a few times. This sequence joins TRBV25-1 and TRBJ1-6, with no clear D. The V end lost 5 bases, the J end lost 5 bases, and 7 bases lay between the germline ends. This CDR3 contains 13 residues. Germline V gives CDR1 MGHDK, CDR2 SYGVNS. The CDR3 nucleotides read TGTGCCAGCAGTTCGGGGAATAATTCACCCCTCCACTTT. This translates into CASSSGNNSPLHF.

This clonotype was seen a few times. The chain combines TRBV6-2 or TRBV6-3 with TRBJ2-1; 7 positions match TRBD1. The CDR3 extends over 11 amino acids. J gave up 8 bases and V 8 bases, and 3 bases lay outside the gene matches. Germline CDR1 MNHEY, CDR2 SVGEGT. The CDR3 spells CASLTGDEQFF. CDR3 coding DNA: TGTGCCAGCCTAACAGGGGATGAGCAGTTCTTC.